In this sample, the clone carrying this T cell receptor (beta chain) turned up a few times. This sample was taken from a study of T-cell reconstitution after alpha-beta-depleted transplantation in children. J lost 0 bases, V lost 2 bases, and 6 bases had no gene match. Germline V lookup: CDR1 SQVTM, CDR2 ANQGSEA. This CDR3 has 18 amino acids. The TCRbeta library incorporated unique molecular identifiers. A single record per CDR3 protein comes from TCRdb applying MiXCR to the PCR reads. The sample gives about 610,000 distinct CDR3 sequences, about 10% of which show up once; 3.5% to 5% is in the top ten.

The input for sequencing was PBMCs from the stem cell graft donor, taken from the stem cell graft. The chain links TRBV29-1 to TRBJ2-1; 14 nucleotides agree with TRBD2. The origin of this receptor is a human donor who donated a stem cell graft to a child with acute myeloid leukemia. DNA for the CDR3: TGCAGCGTTGAACCTCCCGGGACTAGCGGGAGCTCCTACAATGAGCAGTTCTTC. The encoded protein is CSVEPPGTSGSSYNEQFF.